The entry below describes one T cell receptor beta chain. The sample originates from a study of neoadjuvant anti-PD-1 for oral cavity cancer. Study-wide context: Before surgery, most patients got three to four biweekly 3 mg/kg nivolumab doses. Patients without progression got a fourth dose around day 43.

Time point reported: after neoadjuvant nivolumab, at surgical resection. Blood cells were analyzed directly, without culture or expansion. Method: immunoSEQ multiplex PCR; TCRdb's copy keeps in-frame clones and lacks some. This sample has more than 11,000 clones, with around 74% found just once. CDR1 is MNHEY, CDR2 SMNVEV, per germline (reference sequence). Trimming took 0 bases from V and 7 from J, leaving 21 bases between them. The CDR3 is 18 amino acids. V is TRBV27 and J is TRBJ2-2; D perhaps matches TRBD2 (5 bases). Sequenced material: PBMCs, taken after nivolumab (anti-PD-1) treatment. The clonotype originates from a person between 40 and 85 years old with oral cavity squamous cell carcinoma. CDR3 DNA: TGTGCCAGCAGTTTATCCTCACGAGCGGCAGTTCAAAGCGGGGAGCTGTTTTTT. Encoded protein: CASSLSSRAAVQSGELFF.